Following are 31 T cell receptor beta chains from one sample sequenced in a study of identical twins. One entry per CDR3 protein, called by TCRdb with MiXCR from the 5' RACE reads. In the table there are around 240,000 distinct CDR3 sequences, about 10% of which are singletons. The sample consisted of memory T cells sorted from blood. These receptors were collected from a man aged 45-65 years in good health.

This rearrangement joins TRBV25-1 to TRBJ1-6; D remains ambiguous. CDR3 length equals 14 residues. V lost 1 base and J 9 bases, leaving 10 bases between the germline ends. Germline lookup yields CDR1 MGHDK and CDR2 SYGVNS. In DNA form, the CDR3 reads TGTGCCAGCAGTGAATCAAGCAAGGCTTCACCCCTCCACTTT. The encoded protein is CASSESSKASPLHF.

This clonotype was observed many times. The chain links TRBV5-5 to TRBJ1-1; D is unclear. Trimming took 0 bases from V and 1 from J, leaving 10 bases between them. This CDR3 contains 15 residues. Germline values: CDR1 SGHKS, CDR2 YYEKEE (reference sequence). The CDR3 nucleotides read TGTGCCAGCAGCTTGGGCGCACAGCGGAACACTGAAGCTTTCTTT. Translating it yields CASSLGAQRNTEAFF.

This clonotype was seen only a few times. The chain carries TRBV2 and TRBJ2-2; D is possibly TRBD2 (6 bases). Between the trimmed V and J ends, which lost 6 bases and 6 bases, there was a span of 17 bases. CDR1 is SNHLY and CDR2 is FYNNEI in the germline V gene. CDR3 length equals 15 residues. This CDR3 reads CASRMGREVSGELFF. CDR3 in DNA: TGTGCCAGCAGGATGGGCAGGGAGGTGTCCGGGGAGCTGTTTTTT. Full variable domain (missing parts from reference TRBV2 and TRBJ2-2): EPEVTQTPSHQVTQMGQEVILRCVPISNHLYFYWYRQILGQKVEFLVSFYNNEISEKSEIFDDQFSVERPDGSNFTLKIRSTKLEDSAMYFCASRMGREVSGELFFGEGSRLTVL.

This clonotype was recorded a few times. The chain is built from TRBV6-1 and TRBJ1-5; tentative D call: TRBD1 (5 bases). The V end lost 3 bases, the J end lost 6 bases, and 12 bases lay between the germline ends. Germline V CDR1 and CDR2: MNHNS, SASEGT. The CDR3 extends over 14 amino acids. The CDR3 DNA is TGTGCCAGCAGTGATAGCCAGGGCATTCAGCCCCAGCATTTT. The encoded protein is CASSDSQGIQPQHF.

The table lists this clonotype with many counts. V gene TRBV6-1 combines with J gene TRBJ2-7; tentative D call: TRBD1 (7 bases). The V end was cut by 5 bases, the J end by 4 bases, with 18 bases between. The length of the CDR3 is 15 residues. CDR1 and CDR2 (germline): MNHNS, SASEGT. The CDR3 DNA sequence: TGTGCCAGCAGTCCTCCGACAGGGAGGAAGTACGAGCAGTACTTC. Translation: CASSPPTGRKYEQYF.

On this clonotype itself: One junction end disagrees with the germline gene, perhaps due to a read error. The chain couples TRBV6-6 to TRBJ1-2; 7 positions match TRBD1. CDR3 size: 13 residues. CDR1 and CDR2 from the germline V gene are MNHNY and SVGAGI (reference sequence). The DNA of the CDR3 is TGTGCCAGCAGTCCACACTCCCAGGGGGGAGTCGCCTTC. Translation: CASSPHSQGGVAF.

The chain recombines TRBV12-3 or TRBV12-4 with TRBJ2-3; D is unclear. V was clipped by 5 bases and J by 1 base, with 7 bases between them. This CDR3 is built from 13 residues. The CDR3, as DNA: TGTGCCAGCAGTGGGGTGGGCACAGATACGCAGTATTTT. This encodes CASSGVGTDTQYF.

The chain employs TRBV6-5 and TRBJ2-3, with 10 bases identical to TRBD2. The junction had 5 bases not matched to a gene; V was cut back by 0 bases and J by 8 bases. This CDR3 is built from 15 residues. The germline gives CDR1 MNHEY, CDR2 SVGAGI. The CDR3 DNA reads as TGTGCCAGCAGTTACTCCCGAGCGGGAGGGGGTACGCAGTATTTT. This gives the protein CASSYSRAGGGTQYF.

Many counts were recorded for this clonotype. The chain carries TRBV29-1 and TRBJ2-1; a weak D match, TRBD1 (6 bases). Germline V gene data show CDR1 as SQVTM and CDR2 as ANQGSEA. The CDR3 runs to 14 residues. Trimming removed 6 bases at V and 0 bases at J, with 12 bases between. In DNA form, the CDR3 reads TGCAGCGTGTACAGGGTAGACTCCTACAATGAGCAGTTCTTC. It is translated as CSVYRVDSYNEQFF.

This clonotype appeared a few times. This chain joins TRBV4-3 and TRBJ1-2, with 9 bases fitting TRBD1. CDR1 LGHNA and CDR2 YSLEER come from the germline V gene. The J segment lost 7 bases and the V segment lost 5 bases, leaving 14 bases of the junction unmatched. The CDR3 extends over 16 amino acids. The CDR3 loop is CASSKGILQGAGGYTF. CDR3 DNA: TGCGCCAGCAGCAAGGGTATACTACAGGGGGCGGGTGGCTACACCTTC.

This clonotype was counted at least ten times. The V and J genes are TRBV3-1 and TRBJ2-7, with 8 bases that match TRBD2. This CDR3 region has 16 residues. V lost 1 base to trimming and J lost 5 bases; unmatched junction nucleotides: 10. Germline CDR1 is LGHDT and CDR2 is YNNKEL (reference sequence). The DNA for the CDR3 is TGTGCCAGCAGCCAAGGGTCAGCGGGAGCTTCCAACGAGCAGTACTTC. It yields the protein CASSQGSAGASNEQYF.

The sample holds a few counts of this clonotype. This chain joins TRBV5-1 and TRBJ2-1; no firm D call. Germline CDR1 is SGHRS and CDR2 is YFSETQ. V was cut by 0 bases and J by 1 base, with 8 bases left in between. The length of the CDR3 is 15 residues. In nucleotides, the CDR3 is TGCGCCAGCAGCTTGGGAGGCAAATCCTACAATGAGCAGTTCTTC. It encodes CASSLGGKSYNEQFF.

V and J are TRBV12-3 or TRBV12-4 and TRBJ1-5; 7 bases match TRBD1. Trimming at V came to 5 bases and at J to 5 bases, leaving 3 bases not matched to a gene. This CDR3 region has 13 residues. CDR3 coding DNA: TGTGCCAGCAGTCCGGGGACAGATCAGCCCCAGCATTTT. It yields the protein CASSPGTDQPQHF.

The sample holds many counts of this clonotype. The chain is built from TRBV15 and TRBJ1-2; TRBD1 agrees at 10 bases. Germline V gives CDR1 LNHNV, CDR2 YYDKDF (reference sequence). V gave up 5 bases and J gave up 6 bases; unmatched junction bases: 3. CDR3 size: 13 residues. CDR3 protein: CATSADRGNGYTF. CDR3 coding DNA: TGTGCCACCAGCGCGGACAGGGGGAATGGCTACACCTTC.

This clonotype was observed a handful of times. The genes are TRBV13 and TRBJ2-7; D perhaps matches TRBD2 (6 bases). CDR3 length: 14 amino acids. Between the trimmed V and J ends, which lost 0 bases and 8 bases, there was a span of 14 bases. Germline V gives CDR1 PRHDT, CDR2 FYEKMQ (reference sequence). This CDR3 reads CASSLGNGDLKQYF. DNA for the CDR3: TGTGCCAGCAGCTTAGGAAACGGGGACTTAAAGCAGTACTTC.

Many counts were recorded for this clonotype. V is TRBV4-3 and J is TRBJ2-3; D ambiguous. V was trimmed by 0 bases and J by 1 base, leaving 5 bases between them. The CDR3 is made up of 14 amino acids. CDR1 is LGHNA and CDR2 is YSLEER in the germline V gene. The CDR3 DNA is TGCGCCAGCAGCCAAGATGTGGGCACAGATACGCAGTATTTT. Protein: CASSQDVGTDTQYF.

CDR3 nucleotides: TGTGCCAGCAGTTTAAGGGGTGGGGGCGCCGGGGAGCTGTTTTTT. It yields the protein CASSLRGGGAGELFF. J is TRBJ2-2 and V is TRBV28, with D possibly being TRBD1 (6 bases). The CDR3 covers 15 residues. With 2 bases removed from V and 6 bases from J, the gap between germline ends came to 13 bases. Germline CDR1 MDHEN, CDR2 SYDVKM.

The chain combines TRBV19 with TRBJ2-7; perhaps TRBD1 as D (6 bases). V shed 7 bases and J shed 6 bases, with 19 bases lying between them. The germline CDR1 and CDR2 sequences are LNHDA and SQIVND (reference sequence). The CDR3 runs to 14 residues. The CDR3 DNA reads TGTGCCAGTACTCGCCGTGGGCAGGGGAGCGAGCAGTACTTC. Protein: CASTRRGQGSEQYF.

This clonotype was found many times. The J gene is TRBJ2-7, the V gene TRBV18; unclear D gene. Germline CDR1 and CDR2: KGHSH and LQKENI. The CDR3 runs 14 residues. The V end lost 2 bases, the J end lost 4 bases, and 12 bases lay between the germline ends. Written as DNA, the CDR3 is TGTGCCAGCTCACCAGGGCGGACCGCTTACGAGCAGTACTTC. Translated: CASSPGRTAYEQYF.

The CDR3 DNA reads TGCAGTGCTAATGGACTAGCGGGAGAGGAGGAGCAGTTCTTC. As protein: CSANGLAGEEEQFF. The V call is TRBV20-1, the J call TRBJ2-1; 13 bases are shared with TRBD2. Losses at the gene ends were 4 bases for V and 10 bases for J; bases not matched to a gene: 7. Germline V gene data show CDR1 as DFQATT and CDR2 as SNEGSKA (reference sequence). There are 14 residues in the CDR3.

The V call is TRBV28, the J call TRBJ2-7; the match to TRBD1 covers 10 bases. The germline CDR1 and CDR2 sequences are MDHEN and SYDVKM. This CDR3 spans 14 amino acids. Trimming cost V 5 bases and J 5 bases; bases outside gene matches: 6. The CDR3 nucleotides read TGTGCCAGCAGTGTCCTAGGACAGGGGGACGAGCAGTACTTC. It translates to CASSVLGQGDEQYF.

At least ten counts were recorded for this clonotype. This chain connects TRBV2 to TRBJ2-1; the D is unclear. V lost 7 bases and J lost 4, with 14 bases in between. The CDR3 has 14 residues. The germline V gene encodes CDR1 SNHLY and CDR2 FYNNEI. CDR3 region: CASIGLNSYNEQFF. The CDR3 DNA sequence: TGTGCCAGCATCGGGCTGAACTCGTACAATGAGCAGTTCTTC.

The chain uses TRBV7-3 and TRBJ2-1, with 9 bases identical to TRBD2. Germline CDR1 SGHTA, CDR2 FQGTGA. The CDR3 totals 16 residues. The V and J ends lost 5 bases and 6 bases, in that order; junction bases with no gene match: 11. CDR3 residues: CASSLGSGSGFNEQFF. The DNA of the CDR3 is TGTGCCAGCAGCCTGGGTAGCGGGAGCGGTTTCAATGAGCAGTTCTTC.

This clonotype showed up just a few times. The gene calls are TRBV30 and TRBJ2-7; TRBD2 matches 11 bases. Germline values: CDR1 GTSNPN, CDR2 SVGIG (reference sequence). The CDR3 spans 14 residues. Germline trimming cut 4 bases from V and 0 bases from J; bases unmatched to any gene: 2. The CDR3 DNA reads TGTGCCTGGACCGGGACTAGCGGCTCCTACGAGCAGTACTTC. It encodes CAWTGTSGSYEQYF.

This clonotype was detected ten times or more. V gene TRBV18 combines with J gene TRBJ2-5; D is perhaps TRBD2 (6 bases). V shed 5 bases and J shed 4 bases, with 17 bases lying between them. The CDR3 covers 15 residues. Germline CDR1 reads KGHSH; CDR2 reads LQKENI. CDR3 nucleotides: TGTGCCAGCTCAGAGTCCGGGACTCGGCGAGAGACCCAGTACTTC. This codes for CASSESGTRRETQYF.

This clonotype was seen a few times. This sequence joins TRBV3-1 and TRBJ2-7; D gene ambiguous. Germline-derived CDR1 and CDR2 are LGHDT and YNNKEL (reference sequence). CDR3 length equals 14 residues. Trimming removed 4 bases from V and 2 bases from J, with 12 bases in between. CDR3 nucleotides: TGTGCCAGCAGCCCGGACGGAATACCCTACGAGCAGTACTTC. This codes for CASSPDGIPYEQYF.

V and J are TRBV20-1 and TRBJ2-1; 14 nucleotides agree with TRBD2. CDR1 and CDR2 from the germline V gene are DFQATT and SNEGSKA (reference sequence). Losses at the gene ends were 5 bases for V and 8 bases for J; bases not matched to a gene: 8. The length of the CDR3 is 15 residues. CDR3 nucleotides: TGCAGTGCTGGATCCGGGACTAGCGGGAGCCATGAGCAGTTCTTC. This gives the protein CSAGSGTSGSHEQFF.

CDR3 DNA sequence: TGCGCCAGCAGACGTGGACATTCCTACGAGCAGTACTTC. This codes for CASRRGHSYEQYF. The chain recombines TRBV5-1 with TRBJ2-7; tentative D call: TRBD1 (5 bases). Trimming stripped 5 bases from V and 1 base from J, with 10 bases between. Per germline, CDR1 SGHRS and CDR2 YFSETQ. The CDR3 spans 13 residues.

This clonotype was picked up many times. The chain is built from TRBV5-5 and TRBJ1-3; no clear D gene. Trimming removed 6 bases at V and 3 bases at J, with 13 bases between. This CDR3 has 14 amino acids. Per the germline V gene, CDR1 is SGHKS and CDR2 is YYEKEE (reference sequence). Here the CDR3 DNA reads TGTGCCAGCACCACTCGGGTGGTTGGAAACACCATATATTTT. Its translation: CASTTRVVGNTIYF.

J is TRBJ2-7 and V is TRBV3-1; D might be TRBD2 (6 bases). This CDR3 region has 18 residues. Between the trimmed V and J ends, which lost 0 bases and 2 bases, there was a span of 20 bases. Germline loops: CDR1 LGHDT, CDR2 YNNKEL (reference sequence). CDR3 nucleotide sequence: TGTGCCAGCAGCCAAGATGCCTCACGTCGGGGGAAGACCTACGAGCAGTACTTC. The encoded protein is CASSQDASRRGKTYEQYF.

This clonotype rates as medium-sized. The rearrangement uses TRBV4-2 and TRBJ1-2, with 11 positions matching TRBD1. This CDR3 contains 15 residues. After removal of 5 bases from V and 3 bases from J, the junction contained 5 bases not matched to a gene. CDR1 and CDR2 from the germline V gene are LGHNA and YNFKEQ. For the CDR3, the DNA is TGTGCCAGCAGCTCGCCGGGACAGGGGGACTATGGCTACACCTTC. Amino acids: CASSSPGQGDYGYTF.